This is a list of T cell receptor beta chains from one sample in a study of blood T cell repertoires in COVID-19. The method was immunoSEQ multiplex PCR; TCRdb's version includes in-frame clones alone and lacks a portion of them. The sample includes some 77,000 clones, approximately 80% of them seen just once. Sample: peripheral blood. Every receptor here comes from a man in his sixties or seventies with acute or convalescent COVID-19. Both conserved end residues are part of each CDR3. The D gene is left open where the match is weak. Rows give clone size only sometimes, using once, few, many, or a class for an expanded clone.

abundance: .; v_gene: TRBV3-1/TRBV3-2; d_gene: .; j_gene: TRBJ2-2; CDR3aa: CASSHVPAGELFF; CDR3nt: TGTGCCAGCAGCCATGTCCCGGCCGGGGAGCTGTTTTTT
abundance: .; v_gene: TRBV15; d_gene: .; j_gene: TRBJ2-6; CDR3aa: CATSRGEGVLAGANVLTF; CDR3nt: TGTGCCACCAGCAGAGGAGAGGGGGTACTGGCTGGGGCCAACGTCCTGACTTTC
abundance: few; v_gene: TRBV5-1; d_gene: TRBD1; j_gene: TRBJ2-3; CDR3aa: CASRKDRETDTQYF; CDR3nt: TGCGCCAGCAGGAAGGACAGGGAAACAGATACGCAGTATTTT
abundance: .; v_gene: TRBV18; d_gene: .; j_gene: TRBJ2-1; CDR3aa: CASSGGQPAYNEQFF; CDR3nt: TGTGCCAGCTCCGGGGGACAGCCAGCCTACAATGAGCAGTTCTTC
abundance: .; v_gene: TRBV18; d_gene: .; j_gene: TRBJ1-1; CDR3aa: CASSPDGSTEAFF; CDR3nt: TGTGCCAGCTCACCGGATGGGAGCACTGAAGCTTTCTTT
abundance: .; v_gene: TRBV3-1/TRBV3-2; d_gene: TRBD1; j_gene: TRBJ1-2; CDR3aa: CASSQDLRTGGYTF; CDR3nt: TGTGCCAGCAGCCAAGATCTTCGGACAGGCGGCTACACCTTC
abundance: .; v_gene: TRBV29-1; d_gene: TRBD1; j_gene: TRBJ1-1; CDR3aa: CSVNRGIMSEAFF; CDR3nt: TGCAGCGTTAACAGGGGTATTATGTCTGAAGCTTTCTTT
abundance: .; v_gene: TRBV5-1; d_gene: TRBD1; j_gene: TRBJ2-3; CDR3aa: CASSPGQGYTDTQYF; CDR3nt: TGCGCCAGCAGCCCCGGACAGGGGTACACAGATACGCAGTATTTT
abundance: .; v_gene: TRBV11-3; d_gene: .; j_gene: TRBJ2-7; CDR3aa: CASSSQGSSYEQYF; CDR3nt: TGTGCCAGCAGCTCGCAAGGGAGCTCCTACGAGCAGTACTTC
abundance: .; v_gene: TRBV7-2; d_gene: .; j_gene: TRBJ2-4; CDR3aa: CASSPGHTKNIQYF; CDR3nt: TGTGCCAGCAGCCCGGGACACACCAAAAACATTCAGTACTTC
abundance: .; v_gene: TRBV7-2; d_gene: TRBD1; j_gene: TRBJ2-2; CDR3aa: CASSPGTGSLAGELFF; CDR3nt: TGTGCCAGCAGCCCTGGGACAGGGTCGCTTGCCGGGGAGCTGTTTTTT
abundance: .; v_gene: TRBV9; d_gene: .; j_gene: TRBJ2-7; CDR3aa: CASSVDQTTYEQYF; CDR3nt: TGTGCCAGCAGCGTGGACCAGACTACCTACGAGCAGTACTTC
abundance: .; v_gene: TRBV15; d_gene: .; j_gene: TRBJ1-3; CDR3aa: CATSREGGPTGNTIYF; CDR3nt: TGTGCCACCAGCAGAGAGGGAGGCCCGACGGGAAACACCATATATTTT
abundance: .; v_gene: TRBV27; d_gene: TRBD2; j_gene: TRBJ2-1; CDR3aa: CASTVGTSGYDEQFF; CDR3nt: TGTGCCAGCACCGTCGGGACTAGCGGGTACGATGAGCAGTTCTTC
abundance: .; v_gene: TRBV19; d_gene: .; j_gene: TRBJ1-1; CDR3aa: CASKGQGGRNTEAFF; CDR3nt: TGTGCCAGTAAAGGGCAGGGCGGAAGGAACACTGAAGCTTTCTTT
abundance: .; v_gene: TRBV4-3; d_gene: TRBD1; j_gene: TRBJ1-2; CDR3aa: CASSQTGTGVNYGYTF; CDR3nt: TGCGCCAGCAGCCAAACTGGCACAGGGGTTAACTATGGCTACACCTTC
abundance: .; v_gene: TRBV6-5; d_gene: .; j_gene: TRBJ2-7; CDR3aa: CASSSSQGYEQYF; CDR3nt: TGTGCCAGCAGTTCGTCGCAGGGGTACGAGCAGTACTTC
abundance: .; v_gene: TRBV5-1; d_gene: .; j_gene: TRBJ1-2; CDR3aa: CASSSHSENYGYTF; CDR3nt: TGCGCCAGCAGCTCGCACAGTGAAAACTATGGCTACACCTTC
abundance: .; v_gene: TRBV6-5; d_gene: .; j_gene: TRBJ1-2; CDR3aa: CASSRGGSGRGGTF; CDR3nt: TGTGCCAGCAGTAGGGGAGGCAGTGGGAGGGGAGGCACCTTC
abundance: .; v_gene: TRBV18; d_gene: TRBD1; j_gene: TRBJ2-7; CDR3aa: CASSPAAPTGLLLEQYF; CDR3nt: TGTGCCAGCTCACCCGCGGCCCCGACAGGGCTCTTACTCGAGCAGTACTTC
abundance: .; v_gene: TRBV30; d_gene: .; j_gene: TRBJ1-1; CDR3aa: CAWVLHSSNTEAFF; CDR3nt: TGTGCCTGGGTACTACACTCCTCAAACACTGAAGCTTTCTTT
abundance: .; v_gene: TRBV27; d_gene: TRBD2; j_gene: TRBJ2-7; CDR3aa: CASSLSRTSGIEQYF; CDR3nt: TGTGCCAGCAGTTTATCGAGGACTAGCGGGATCGAGCAGTACTTC
abundance: once; v_gene: TRBV7-7; d_gene: TRBD1; j_gene: TRBJ2-1; CDR3aa: CASSFGTGNEQFF; CDR3nt: TGTGCCAGCAGCTTTGGGACAGGGAATGAGCAGTTCTTC
abundance: .; v_gene: TRBV19; d_gene: TRBD2; j_gene: TRBJ2-2; CDR3aa: CASSPNVGGAGNTGELFF; CDR3nt: TGTGCCAGTAGTCCCAACGTCGGGGGGGCCGGAAACACCGGGGAGCTGTTTTTT
abundance: .; v_gene: TRBV19; d_gene: TRBD1; j_gene: TRBJ2-7; CDR3aa: CASSIPGQGAVEQYF; CDR3nt: TGTGCCAGTAGTATTCCGGGACAGGGGGCAGTGGAGCAGTACTTC
abundance: once; v_gene: TRBV2; d_gene: .; j_gene: TRBJ2-1; CDR3aa: CASSEGPFSYNEQFF; CDR3nt: TGTGCCAGCAGTGAAGGGCCGTTCTCCTACAATGAGCAGTTCTTC
abundance: .; v_gene: TRBV28; d_gene: .; j_gene: TRBJ1-2; CDR3aa: CASRPQGTDGYTF; CDR3nt: TGTGCCAGCAGGCCCCAGGGTACGGATGGCTACACCTTC
abundance: .; v_gene: TRBV24-1; d_gene: .; j_gene: TRBJ2-5; CDR3aa: CATSGGVDGETQYF; CDR3nt: TGTGCCACCAGTGGCGGGGTGGATGGGGAGACCCAGTACTTC
abundance: .; v_gene: TRBV6-2/TRBV6-3; d_gene: TRBD2; j_gene: TRBJ2-4; CDR3aa: CASSSTSAMRNIQYF; CDR3nt: TGTGCCAGCAGTTCGACTAGCGCGATGAGGAACATTCAGTACTTC
abundance: once; v_gene: TRBV27; d_gene: .; j_gene: TRBJ1-5; CDR3aa: CASSAWWGLVQPQHF; CDR3nt: TGTGCCAGCAGTGCCTGGTGGGGGCTAGTACAGCCCCAGCATTTT
abundance: .; v_gene: TRBV7-2; d_gene: TRBD2; j_gene: TRBJ2-3; CDR3aa: CASSPSSGTADTQYF; CDR3nt: TGTGCCAGCAGTCCCTCAAGCGGGACGGCAGATACGCAGTATTTT
abundance: .; v_gene: TRBV19; d_gene: TRBD1; j_gene: TRBJ1-2; CDR3aa: CASNRDSDGYTF; CDR3nt: TGTGCCAGTAACCGGGACAGCGATGGCTACACCTTC
abundance: .; v_gene: TRBV10-2; d_gene: .; j_gene: TRBJ1-1; CDR3aa: CASLQRAEAFF; CDR3nt: TGCGCCAGCCTACAGAGGGCTGAAGCTTTCTTT
abundance: few; v_gene: TRBV3-1/TRBV3-2; d_gene: TRBD2; j_gene: TRBJ2-7; CDR3aa: CASSQRRLAGSYEQYF; CDR3nt: TGTGCCAGCAGCCAAAGACGGCTAGCGGGATCCTACGAGCAGTACTTC
abundance: .; v_gene: TRBV30; d_gene: .; j_gene: TRBJ1-1; CDR3aa: CAWTRRNTEAFF; CDR3nt: TGTGCCTGGACAAGGAGAAACACTGAAGCTTTCTTT
abundance: .; v_gene: TRBV19; d_gene: TRBD1; j_gene: TRBJ2-7; CDR3aa: CASSIAGQGNYEQYF; CDR3nt: TGTGCCAGTAGTATAGCGGGACAGGGAAACTACGAGCAGTACTTC
abundance: .; v_gene: TRBV5-8; d_gene: TRBD2; j_gene: TRBJ2-3; CDR3aa: CASSITTTSAGTDTQYF; CDR3nt: TGTGCCAGCAGTATTACAACGACTAGCGCTGGCACAGATACGCAGTATTTT
abundance: .; v_gene: TRBV7-9; d_gene: .; j_gene: TRBJ1-2; CDR3aa: CASSLAGRDGYTF; CDR3nt: TGTGCCAGCAGCTTAGCGGGGAGGGATGGCTACACCTTC
abundance: .; v_gene: TRBV4-2; d_gene: .; j_gene: TRBJ1-4; CDR3aa: CASSQEGGQGGTNEKLFF; CDR3nt: TGTGCCAGCAGCCAAGAGGGAGGACAAGGAGGAACTAATGAAAAACTGTTTTTT
abundance: few; v_gene: TRBV11-1; d_gene: .; j_gene: TRBJ1-1; CDR3aa: CASRLSWRVLNTEAFF; CDR3nt: TGTGCCAGCAGATTGAGTTGGCGGGTCTTGAACACTGAAGCTTTCTTT
abundance: .; v_gene: TRBV29-1; d_gene: TRBD1; j_gene: TRBJ1-2; CDR3aa: CSVVVAGGLYGYTF; CDR3nt: TGCAGCGTTGTTGTGGCAGGGGGTCTATATGGCTACACCTTC
abundance: .; v_gene: TRBV18; d_gene: TRBD2; j_gene: TRBJ2-7; CDR3aa: CASSPLRTSGRTTSYEQYF; CDR3nt: TGTGCCAGCTCACCACTAAGGACTAGCGGGAGAACTACTTCCTACGAGCAGTACTTC
abundance: .; v_gene: TRBV7-9; d_gene: .; j_gene: TRBJ1-4; CDR3aa: CASSSSSAGLSNEKLFF; CDR3nt: TGTGCCAGCAGCTCCTCTAGTGCGGGCCTTTCAAATGAAAAACTGTTTTTT
abundance: few; v_gene: TRBV28; d_gene: .; j_gene: TRBJ1-2; CDR3aa: CASSKRSYGYTF; CDR3nt: TGTGCCAGCAGTAAGAGGTCCTATGGCTACACCTTC
abundance: .; v_gene: TRBV2; d_gene: .; j_gene: TRBJ1-1; CDR3aa: CASTISLQDKNTEAFF; CDR3nt: TGTGCCAGCACCATCTCGCTCCAGGACAAAAACACTGAAGCTTTCTTT
abundance: .; v_gene: TRBV7-9; d_gene: TRBD1; j_gene: TRBJ1-4; CDR3aa: CASSSGTGANEKLFF; CDR3nt: TGTGCCAGCAGCTCCGGGACAGGGGCTAATGAAAAACTGTTTTTT
abundance: .; v_gene: TRBV30; d_gene: .; j_gene: TRBJ2-1; CDR3aa: CAWSGASTMSAVDEQFF; CDR3nt: TGTGCCTGGAGTGGAGCCTCTACTATGTCCGCGGTCGATGAGCAGTTCTTC
abundance: .; v_gene: TRBV10-1; d_gene: TRBD2; j_gene: TRBJ2-1; CDR3aa: CASSDRGLAALSEQFF; CDR3nt: TGCGCCAGCAGTGATCGGGGACTAGCGGCACTGAGTGAGCAGTTCTTC
abundance: once; v_gene: TRBV7-9; d_gene: TRBD2; j_gene: TRBJ2-1; CDR3aa: CASSPRSAGAYNEQFF; CDR3nt: TGTGCCAGCAGCCCCAGGTCGGCGGGAGCCTACAATGAGCAGTTCTTC
abundance: .; v_gene: TRBV18; d_gene: .; j_gene: TRBJ1-6; CDR3aa: CASSPTGTINNSPLHF; CDR3nt: TGTGCCAGCTCACCGACCGGGACAATCAATAATTCACCCCTCCACTTT
abundance: .; v_gene: TRBV28; d_gene: .; j_gene: TRBJ1-2; CDR3aa: CASSLNYGYTF; CDR3nt: TGTGCCAGCAGTCTTAACTATGGCTACACCTTC
abundance: .; v_gene: TRBV27; d_gene: .; j_gene: TRBJ2-7; CDR3aa: CASGEPDSYEQYF; CDR3nt: TGTGCCAGCGGGGAACCGGACAGCTACGAGCAGTACTTC
abundance: few; v_gene: TRBV5-1; d_gene: .; j_gene: TRBJ1-1; CDR3aa: CASSLVAGNTEAFF; CDR3nt: TGCGCCAGCAGCTTGGTGGCAGGGAACACTGAAGCTTTCTTT
abundance: .; v_gene: TRBV29-1; d_gene: TRBD1; j_gene: TRBJ2-7; CDR3aa: CSVGTDEQYF; CDR3nt: TGCAGCGTGGGGACAGACGAGCAGTACTTC
abundance: .; v_gene: TRBV3-1/TRBV3-2; d_gene: TRBD1; j_gene: TRBJ1-1; CDR3aa: CASSPRMTGVSNTEAFF; CDR3nt: TGTGCCAGCAGCCCCCGCATGACAGGGGTATCGAACACTGAAGCTTTCTTT
abundance: once; v_gene: TRBV27; d_gene: TRBD2; j_gene: TRBJ2-1; CDR3aa: CATGTSFFDEQFF; CDR3nt: TGTGCCACCGGGACTAGCTTTTTCGATGAGCAGTTCTTC
abundance: few; v_gene: TRBV10-1; d_gene: TRBD2; j_gene: TRBJ2-1; CDR3aa: CASSDPTSGGSNEQFF; CDR3nt: TGCGCCAGCAGTGACCCGACTAGCGGGGGAAGCAATGAGCAGTTCTTC
abundance: .; v_gene: TRBV9; d_gene: TRBD1; j_gene: TRBJ2-5; CDR3aa: CASSPRGLEETQYF; CDR3nt: TGTGCCAGCAGCCCCAGGGGGCTGGAAGAGACCCAGTACTTC
abundance: .; v_gene: TRBV7-9; d_gene: TRBD1; j_gene: TRBJ1-1; CDR3aa: CASSHRGRTEAFF; CDR3nt: TGTGCCAGCAGCCACAGGGGGCGCACTGAAGCTTTCTTT